The entry below gives a single T cell receptor (beta chain) sequence along with its context. This clone was seen a single time. The antigen it recognizes is unknown. No base quality values were provided; no much bigger clone lies one nucleotide off. The cohort consisted of some 670 healthy bone marrow donors. All cohort members were sampled while nominally healthy, although unrecorded immune exposures were likely present. The donor tested CMV seropositive, placing the donor among the 290 or so seropositive members of the cohort. Each donor provided a peripheral blood sample, and peripheral blood mononuclear cells were used for TCR beta sequencing. Genomic DNA extraction from the blood cell samples was performed with the Qiagen DNeasy Blood Extraction Kit. The source of the sample is a study of cytomegalovirus exposure and HLA in healthy donors (dated by TCRdb to 2016 to 2017). About the investigation overall: An earlier analysis of roughly 570 of the donors reported 276 Gb of sequence data and 117 million unique TCR beta sequences obtained from about 180 million T cells. The number of donors typed differed by locus, with 629-630 for A, B, C, DRB1 and DQB1, roughly 550 for DQA1, under 610 for DPA1, and some 470 for DPB1. Class I and class II HLA loci were covered by the typing at four-digit resolution. The aim of the study was to test whether cataloging public T cell receptors could identify signatures of past pathogen exposure. In a later analysis, previously published TCR beta repertoires from roughly 710 donors were re-analyzed and high-resolution HLA genotyping was added so that TCR occurrence patterns could be studied. About five DR-DQ haplotypes were treated as single units for association and clustering because of strong linkage in the cohort. The T cell repertoires of roughly 660 subjects were profiled by immunosequencing and related to cytomegalovirus serostatus. Among roughly 400 genotyped donors of the cohort, an average of around 250,000 unique TCR beta nucleotide sequences was sequenced per donor, of which about 19% were non-productive. In an earlier analysis of several hundred of the donors, high-throughput TCR beta sequencing was used to judge whether each TCR beta V gene segment behaved as functional or pseudogenic. To predict cytomegalovirus infection status, the study brought together high-throughput TCR immunosequencing, statistical association of individual TCRs with disease status, and machine learning. A later genetic analysis took genome-wide SNP genotypes for 398 of the 666 donors and used that subset as a discovery cohort. Approximately 310 gigabases of sequencing data and roughly 90 million unique TCR sequences were included in an early release covering about 700 HLA-typed donors. The genetic ancestry cluster associated with self-reported Caucasian donors included approximately 85% of the 300 to 400 genotyped donors. Donor age, sex, ethnicity and CMV serostatus were compiled together with the repertoire data. Along with the approximately 700-subject first cohort, a separate validation cohort of 120 different subjects was used. Every discovery cohort repertoire had been produced on one sequencing platform. In the later analysis, no new phenotypic data were used to find candidate immune exposures; instead, reliance was placed on TCR beta sequences and their occurrence across donors.

The study at large found these results: When HLA alleles, especially DR and DQ, strongly co-occurred, TCR associations were difficult to assign to individual alleles. Because HLA typing was unavailable for some donors at each locus, only the typed subset was used in association tests. Linkage disequilibrium might explain the correlated functional status among segregating V segments, but an unknown experimental factor could not be ruled out. In this cohort, only TCR beta chains were sequenced, and detectable features were limited by the absence of alpha or paired-chain data. A cluster of highly shared sequence variants was judged likely to be a technical artifact of the sequencing pipeline. Because counts were too low, about 17 rarely observed V segments, including chromosome 9 orphons, were excluded from the earlier analysis of several hundred of the donors. Several of the top co-occurrence clusters appeared to be linked to parvovirus B19, influenza, CMV and Epstein-Barr virus, according to a later analysis. An association between a missense DCLRE1C variant and V-gene and J-gene trimming of TCR beta chains was found in a later genetic analysis and replicated in an independent cohort. In both the original and validation cohorts, the classifier was reported to diagnose cytomegalovirus status with high specificity and sensitivity. The study gave a list of under 200 TCR beta chains associated with cytomegalovirus. A further reported finding was that TCR beta sequences accurately predicted the HLA-A and HLA-B alleles for most subjects in the first cohort. According to the authors, the approach could potentially be generalized to other disease states and immunological phenotypes. In a later analysis, HLA-associated TCR beta chains were found to be more clonally expanded and to have lower generation probabilities than equally common non-associated chains. In a later analysis, most CMV-associated TCR beta chains were found to appear HLA-restricted, with HLA associations seemingly driven largely by CMV exposure. At a false discovery rate of 0.05, a later analysis linked some 18,000 TCR beta sequences to specific HLA alleles. In a later analysis, the rate of TCR association differed among HLA loci, with DRB1 alleles having the most associated TCRs and HLA-C alleles having the fewest. While some public TCRs were present in many individuals, most TCR sequences turned up only very rarely across donors. In an earlier analysis of under 600 of the donors, most TCR beta V segments were observed in productive rearrangements about 90% or about 30% of the time, broadly matching IMGT annotations. According to a later genetic analysis, donors in an Asian-associated ancestry cluster had fewer N-insertions in productive TCRs than the approximately 630-donor mean. The presence/absence analyses assumed that sequencing depth was roughly uniform across donors, and that assumption may not be true. CMV serostatus was the only immune exposure information available for the cohort. Three of the identified cytomegalovirus-associated TCR beta chains were confirmed in vitro to be specific for cytomegalovirus antigens.

The library was built by means of the immunoSEQ multiplex PCR assay. For the multiplex PCR, a mixture combining 60 forward primers for TCR Vbeta segments and 13 reverse primers for TCR Jbeta segments was used. The CDR3 region of rearranged TCR beta genes was amplified from genomic DNA by a multiplex PCR assay. On the Illumina HiSeq System, the amplified TCR beta libraries were sequenced as 87-base-pair reads. The paper's data handling went like this. A later analysis tallied tens of millions of unique TCR beta chains across the 700 or so repertoires, and some 10 million of those chains were shared by two or more donors. Raw reads were error-corrected and collapsed into unique sequences with a nearest-neighbor algorithm that merged closely related sequences to remove PCR and sequencing errors. Alignment of CDR3 sequences to IMGT reference sequences was used to assign V, D and J gene segments. For a sequence to be retained, at least a six-nucleotide match to both a V gene segment and a J gene segment was required. Rearrangements were called productive when the CDR3 lacked stop codons and stayed in frame with V and J; all others were non-productive. CDR3 was defined according to IMGT convention as the region running from the second conserved V-encoded cysteine to the conserved J-encoded phenylalanine. The earlier analysis of about 560 of the donors excluded any sequence lacking an unambiguous match to a single V gene segment. In an earlier analysis of roughly 600 of the donors, a V segment was called functional when productive rearrangements were above 56.7%, and segregating when the standard deviation between donors exceeded 5%. To diagnose cytomegalovirus status from the catalog of TCR beta chain sequences, a statistical classification framework was built. In a later analysis, V and J genes were assigned by comparing TCR nucleotide sequences against IMGT/GENE-DB human TR gene sequences. The TCRdist pipeline was used in a later analysis to assign CDR3 sequences and most-parsimonious VDJ recombination scenarios. In a later analysis, every TCR beta chain was defined by the combination of its CDR3 amino acid sequence and its V-gene family, and reads without a unique V-gene family were dropped. A later analysis removed 592 highly shared, low-generation-probability nucleotide sequences to deal with suspected cross-contamination and a sequencing artifact. For each public chain, a later analysis derived a clonal expansion index from normalized ranks of inferred template counts within each repertoire. In a later analysis, generation probabilities were computed using a VDJ recombination model fitted to out-of-frame rearrangements, and the results were checked against IGoR. In a later analysis, hypergeometric tests were used to score TCR-TCR, TCR-HLA and TCR-CMV co-occurrence, with a repertoire-size bias correction applied to TCR pairs. To estimate false discovery rates, a later analysis permuted the HLA or CMV assignments 20 times. In a later analysis, co-occurring TCRs were grouped using DBSCAN, with TCRdist sequence similarity added in when clustering inside HLA-allele-positive subsets. Co-occurrence clustering excluded repertoires with fewer than 30,000 or more than 120,000 public chains, plus five with anomalous nucleotide sharing. TCRdb limited this immuneACCESS table to in-frame rearrangements with V and J called. A share of clones is missing; checked studies link under half to unresolved V genes, and the rest is unexplained. The D gene and trimming were derived from the DNA, and the V and J assignments and clone size from that table. Present in this sample are some 75,000 clones, 78% of which were seen just once. The ten largest account for 5.5% to 7.5% of the sample.

The sequencing sample was made of PBMCs. The receptor comes from a man aged 18 to 35 in good health and CMV-seropositive.

DNA sequence: TGCAGCGTGGGACAGCAAGAGACCCAGTACTTC. Translated, this is CSVGQQETQYF. The V and J segments used are TRBV29-1 and TRBJ2-5, and 7 bases in between align with TRBD1. Clipping removes 6 bases from V and 2 bases from J, with 0 as the unmatched junction base count. CDR1 and CDR2 (SQVTM, ANQGSEA) derive from the germline V gene. Inclusive of the bounding cysteine and phenylalanine, the CDR3 is 11 residues long. Of all the DNA, just the CDR3 is kept, 33 bases in frame from base 1.